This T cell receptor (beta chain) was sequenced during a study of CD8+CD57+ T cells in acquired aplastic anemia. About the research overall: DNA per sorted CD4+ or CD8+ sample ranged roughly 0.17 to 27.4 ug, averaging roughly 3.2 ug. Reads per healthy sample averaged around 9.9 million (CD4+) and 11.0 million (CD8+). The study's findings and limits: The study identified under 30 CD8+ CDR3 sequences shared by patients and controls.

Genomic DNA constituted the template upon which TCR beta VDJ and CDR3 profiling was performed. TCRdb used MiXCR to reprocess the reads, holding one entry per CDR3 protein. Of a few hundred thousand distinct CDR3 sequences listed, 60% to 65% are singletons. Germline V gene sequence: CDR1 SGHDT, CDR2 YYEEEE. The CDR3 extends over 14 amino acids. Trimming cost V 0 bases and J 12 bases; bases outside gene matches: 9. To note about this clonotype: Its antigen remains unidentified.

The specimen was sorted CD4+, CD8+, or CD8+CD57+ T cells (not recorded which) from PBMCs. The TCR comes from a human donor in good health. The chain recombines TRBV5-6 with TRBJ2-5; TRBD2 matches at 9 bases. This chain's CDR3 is CASSLAEVAGVEYF. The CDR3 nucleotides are TGTGCCAGCAGCTTGGCCGAGGTAGCGGGGGTGGAGTACTTC.